A single sample gave rise to the 26 T cell receptor beta chains below, sequenced in a study of shared clonotypes between healthy human individuals. The assay was immunoSEQ multiplex PCR, and TCRdb's table has in-frame clones only and misses some. Of around 980,000 clones listed, 75% to 80% are singletons. Material: memory CD4+ T cells from PBMCs. Subset noted: CD45RA-negative fraction. The source is a man between 18 and 29 years old in good health. Some clones in this sample may be carry-over from other donors' samples.

This clone was seen ten or more times. CDR3 coding DNA: TGTGCCAGCCGGCGGGCTGACAGGGGCAGAGGCTACACCTTC. Its protein product is CASRRADRGRGYTF. The chain is built from TRBV2 and TRBJ1-2, with 8 bases identical to TRBD1. Germline V CDR1 and CDR2: SNHLY, FYNNEI. The junction had 13 bases not matched to a gene; V was cut back by 8 bases and J by 8 bases. The CDR3 sequence is 14 residues long.

Notes on this clone: This likely stems from a read error, as it lies one base from a far larger clone. The genes are TRBV5-4 and TRBJ2-7; D might be TRBD2 (6 bases). The CDR3 totals 17 residues. V lost 2 bases to trimming and J lost 1 base, with 19 bases between them. Germline V gives CDR1 SGHNT, CDR2 YYREEE (reference sequence). The CDR3 nucleotides are TGTGCCAGCAGCTTAGGGCCCGCGGGAATTGTGTCCTACGAGCAGTACTTC. Translating gives CASSLGPAGIVSYEQYF.

This clone was counted only a few times. The DNA of the CDR3 is TGTGCCAGCAGTTTACTTGACGGATCACCCCTCCACTTT. Its protein is CASSLLDGSPLHF. The chain joins TRBV27 to TRBJ1-6; D unresolved. V was pared by 2 bases and J by 10 bases, with 9 bases between. From germline, CDR1 is MNHEY and CDR2 SMNVEV (reference sequence). This CDR3 is 13 amino acids long.

This clone was picked up a small number of times. V and J are TRBV5-6 and TRBJ2-5; 13 bases align to TRBD2. The J call may be wrong; the DNA end is better matched by TRBJ2-7. This CDR3 spans 19 amino acids. The germline gives CDR1 SGHDT, CDR2 YYEEEE. This chain's CDR3 is CASSLSGLAGPTSSYEQYF. The CDR3 bases are TGTGCCAGCAGCTTGTCGGGACTAGCGGGACCTACGTCCTCCTACGAGCAGTACTTC.

This chain links TRBV6-6 with TRBJ1-1; D remains ambiguous. CDR1 MNHNY and CDR2 SVGAGI come from the germline V gene (reference sequence). V shed 5 bases and J shed 7 bases, with 8 bases lying between them. The CDR3 totals 11 residues. CDR3 sequence (DNA): TGTGCCAGCAGTGACGCCTTTGAAGCTTTCTTT. Its protein product is CASSDAFEAFF.

The chain uses TRBV4-3 and TRBJ1-2; a weak D match, TRBD1 (5 bases). The V gene's germline CDR1 is LGHNA and CDR2 YSLEER. The CDR3 consists of 13 residues. Deletions cut 4 bases from V and 4 bases from J, with 10 bases between. The CDR3 DNA follows: TGCGCCAGCAGCCGAGGGGACGGCTATGGCTACACCTTC. Encoded protein: CASSRGDGYGYTF.

This sequence joins TRBV6-6 and TRBJ2-7; 7 bases line up with TRBD1. After removal of 2 bases from V and 7 bases from J, the junction contained 8 bases not matched to a gene. The germline V gene encodes CDR1 MNHNY and CDR2 SVGAGI (reference sequence). CDR3 length: 14 residues. The CDR3 bases are TGTGCCAGCAGTTACGGAAGACAGGGACGGGAGCAGTACTTC. Its translation: CASSYGRQGREQYF.

This clone showed up just a few times. V gene TRBV14 combines with J gene TRBJ2-1; D might be TRBD2 (5 bases). Per germline, CDR1 SGHDN and CDR2 FVKESK. This CDR3 is built from 14 residues. V lost 4 bases and J 5 bases, leaving 12 bases between the germline ends. The CDR3 region has the DNA TGTGCCAGCAGCCGAGAGCGGATCCACAATGAGCAGTTCTTC. Residues: CASSRERIHNEQFF.

The chain couples TRBV2 to TRBJ1-2; D remains ambiguous. Germline loops: CDR1 SNHLY, CDR2 FYNNEI. This CDR3 has 13 residues. The V end lost 7 bases, the J end lost 4 bases, and 13 bases lay between the germline ends. Here the CDR3 DNA reads TGTGCCAGCACCCCCGGGCTTTTCTATGGCTACACCTTC. The encoded protein is CASTPGLFYGYTF.

In regard to this clone: This may be a read error: a much more frequent sequence differs by one nucleotide. V gene TRBV9 combines with J gene TRBJ2-2; possible D gene TRBD1, 6 bases. In germline, CDR1 is SGDLS, CDR2 YYNGEE. V was clipped by 0 bases and J by 0 bases, with 6 bases between them. The CDR3 runs 15 residues. The CDR3 reads CASSVEGANTGELFF. CDR3 coding DNA: TGTGCCAGCAGCGTAGAGGGGGCGAACACCGGGGAGCTGTTTTTT.

The sample holds one count of this clone. Given a far larger clone just one base away, this is likely a sequencing read error. Other DNA sequences of this sample code for an identical CDR3. The V call is TRBV28, the J call TRBJ2-5; D gene unclear. Germline assignment: CDR1 MDHEN and CDR2 SYDVKM. V was pared by 8 bases and J by 7 bases, with 14 bases between. This CDR3 has 12 amino acids. The CDR3: CASSSGKGTQYF. The DNA for the CDR3 is TGTGCCAGCTCCTCGGGCAAAGGGACCCAGTACTTC.

This clone has a count of ten or more. V and J are TRBV6-6 and TRBJ2-1; 7 nucleotides align to TRBD2. Unmatched junction bases numbered 7, after V lost 2 bases and J lost 9 bases. The V gene's germline CDR1 is MNHNY and CDR2 SVGAGI (reference sequence). The CDR3 sequence is 14 residues long. This chain's CDR3 is CASSYINGGSEQFF. As DNA, the CDR3 is TGTGCCAGCAGTTACATAAACGGGGGGTCTGAGCAGTTCTTC.

The chain couples TRBV4-3 to TRBJ2-5; possible D gene TRBD2, 5 bases. The CDR3 runs to 15 residues. V lost 4 bases and J 4 bases, leaving 16 bases between the germline ends. Looked up from germline, CDR1 is LGHNA and CDR2 is YSLEER. The CDR3 nucleotides read TGCGCCAGCAGCCGATTACTAGGGAAAGTAGAGACCCAGTACTTC. It encodes CASSRLLGKVETQYF.

The chain joins TRBV6-1 to TRBJ2-3; 7 nucleotides align to TRBD1. Trimming cost V 4 bases and J 2 bases; bases outside gene matches: 12. This CDR3 spans 17 amino acids. From germline, CDR1 is MNHNS and CDR2 SASEGT. The CDR3 DNA follows: TGTGCCAGCAGTGCAAAGGGCGTCAGGGGGATCACAGATACGCAGTATTTT. Protein product: CASSAKGVRGITDTQYF.

This chain uses TRBV7-9 with TRBJ1-2, with a tentative D call TRBD1 (6 bases). The CDR3 has 15 amino acids. Trimming left V 1 base short and J 8 bases short, with 17 bases between. The germline V gene has CDR1 SEHNR and CDR2 FQNEAQ (reference sequence). The CDR3 loop is CASSLVDYGRGGYTF. CDR3 coding DNA: TGTGCCAGCAGCTTAGTGGATTACGGCAGGGGAGGCTACACCTTC.

This clone was detected once. The CDR3 region is CASSSEAGQSNEKLFF. CDR3 nucleotide sequence: TGTGCCAGTAGCTCCGAGGCGGGACAGAGTAATGAAAAACTGTTTTTT. This sequence joins TRBV19 and TRBJ1-4; the match to TRBD1 covers 7 bases. Germline trimming cut 6 bases from V and 4 bases from J; bases unmatched to any gene: 11. This CDR3 is built from 16 residues. Germline values: CDR1 LNHDA, CDR2 SQIVND (reference sequence).

As for this clone: Distinct nucleotide sequences in the sample also encode this CDR3. This rearrangement joins TRBV28 to TRBJ1-2; D possibly corresponds to TRBD1 (5 bases). V shed 3 bases and J shed 0 bases, with 8 bases lying between them. Germline values: CDR1 MDHEN, CDR2 SYDVKM. The CDR3 spans 14 residues. The CDR3: CASSFTGPNYGYTF. In DNA form, the CDR3 reads TGTGCCAGCAGTTTCACAGGACCTAACTATGGCTACACCTTC.

This clone appeared a single time. The rearrangement uses TRBV11-2 and TRBJ1-3, with TRBD1 identical over 10 bases. The germline CDR1 and CDR2 sequences are SGHAT and FQNNGV. This CDR3 spans 14 amino acids. The ends lost 4 bases at V and 6 bases at J; junction bases unmatched: 3. The CDR3 coding sequence is TGTGCCAGCAGCTCTGGGACAGGGGTAAACACCATATATTTT. Protein product: CASSSGTGVNTIYF.

V and J are TRBV28 and TRBJ2-5; D perhaps matches TRBD1 (5 bases). This CDR3 has 14 residues. CDR1 is MDHEN and CDR2 is SYDVKM in the germline V gene. V lost 1 base and J 5 bases, leaving 11 bases between the germline ends. CDR3 DNA: TGTGCCAGCAGTTTATCCCCAGGGCGGGAGACCCAGTACTTC. Translating gives CASSLSPGRETQYF.

This clone came up once. The CDR3 region is CASSSRGGNEQYF. Written as DNA, the CDR3 is TGTGCCAGCAGCAGCCGTGGGGGGAACGAGCAGTACTTC. The V and J genes are TRBV7-2 and TRBJ2-7; D might be TRBD2 (6 bases). V was clipped by 5 bases and J by 5 bases, with 13 bases between them. This CDR3 is 13 amino acids long. Germline V gene lookup returns CDR1 SGHTA and CDR2 FQGNSA.

In regard to this clone: Given a much more abundant clone one base away, this may be a read error. This sample includes further DNA sequences coding for the same CDR3. This chain uses TRBV28 with TRBJ2-7; TRBD1 matches at 10 bases. Looked up from germline, CDR1 is MDHEN and CDR2 is SYDVKM. V dropped 4 bases and J dropped 1; count of bases not matched to a gene: 4. The CDR3 extends over 15 amino acids. CDR3 nucleotides: TGTGCCAGCAGTTCCCCGGGACAGGGGTCCTACGAGCAGTACTTC. As protein: CASSSPGQGSYEQYF.

This clone was seen only a few times. The rearrangement joins TRBV6-1 to TRBJ2-7; the match to TRBD2 covers 10 bases. This CDR3 spans 15 amino acids. Losses at the gene ends were 2 bases for V and 4 bases for J; bases not matched to a gene: 5. Germline-derived CDR1 and CDR2 are MNHNS and SASEGT. CDR3 residues: CASSEPGTSAYEQYF. For the CDR3, the DNA is TGTGCCAGCAGTGAACCCGGGACTAGCGCATACGAGCAGTACTTC.

This clone was detected only once. The rearrangement uses TRBV11-2 and TRBJ2-3, with D perhaps matching TRBD2 (5 bases). V lost 1 base and J lost 0, with 8 bases in between. The CDR3 has 15 amino acids. Germline assignment: CDR1 SGHAT and CDR2 FQNNGV. CDR3 residues: CASSLARVSTDTQYF. The CDR3 DNA sequence: TGTGCCAGCAGCTTAGCGCGGGTCAGCACAGATACGCAGTATTTT.

This clone was recorded only once. The V call is TRBV19, the J call TRBJ2-7; perhaps TRBD2 as D (6 bases). The germline V gene encodes CDR1 LNHDA and CDR2 SQIVND (reference sequence). The germline V and J ends were trimmed by 5 bases and 3 bases, with 17 bases remaining between them. This CDR3 has 15 amino acids. The CDR3 bases are TGTGCCAGTAGTCGGGTTGGGGGGAGTCACTACGAGCAGTACTTC. This sequence encodes CASSRVGGSHYEQYF.

The chain combines TRBV18 with TRBJ2-7, with D possibly matching TRBD2 (5 bases). Per the germline V gene, CDR1 is KGHSH and CDR2 is LQKENI. Trimming left V 3 bases short and J 4 bases short, with 10 bases between. The CDR3 runs to 13 residues. The CDR3 is CASSPSAGYEQYF. As DNA, the CDR3 is TGTGCCAGCTCACCTAGCGCAGGATACGAGCAGTACTTC.

This clone was counted between two and nine times. The rearrangement uses TRBV27 and TRBJ1-1; D gene ambiguous. The CDR3 covers 16 residues. Between the trimmed V and J ends, which lost 5 bases and 1 base, there was a span of 17 bases. The germline gives CDR1 MNHEY, CDR2 SMNVEV (reference sequence). CDR3 region: CASSTGRESQNTEAFF. CDR3 nucleotide sequence: TGTGCCAGCAGTACCGGCCGGGAGAGCCAGAACACTGAAGCTTTCTTT.